The T cell receptor (beta chain) under discussion was sequenced for a study of early T cells in non-severe SARS-CoV-2 infection. About the study: RNA in bulk from unsorted whole blood was sequenced, and chains were unpaired. Study-level findings and limits: Matching results from VDJdb favored anti-spike CD8 responses, leaving private and CD4 specificities undetected.

Remarks on this clonotype: Its antigen is not known.

Germline V lookup: CDR1 SEHNR, CDR2 FQNEAQ (reference sequence). V was trimmed by 5 bases and J by 8 bases, leaving 5 bases between them. There are 10 residues in the CDR3. Individual cDNA molecules each received unique molecular identifiers attached to them. TCRdb analysed the 5' RACE reads with MiXCR anew, one entry per CDR3 protein. The sample holds 75,000 to 95,000 distinct CDR3 sequences, over 15% seen once. This receptor was taken from an adult who was a healthcare worker with PCR-confirmed SARS-CoV-2 infection or an uninfected control (not recorded which). V is TRBV7-9 and J is TRBJ2-3; D gene ambiguous. This specimen consisted of whole blood, obtained at baseline. This chain's CDR3 is CASSPRTQYF. CDR3 DNA: TGTGCCAGCAGCCCTCGTACGCAGTATTTT.